This T cell receptor (beta chain) was captured by sequencing in a study of blood T cell repertoires in COVID-19. The table lists this clone with a few counts. In the study's own analysis: Estimation of nucleated cell counts relied on the amplification of reference gene primers. The data were produced by immunoSEQ multiplex PCR, yet TCRdb's version contains in-frame clones alone and is incomplete. That table is the source of V, J and clone size, and D and trimming were worked out from the DNA. This table holds about 210,000 clones, around 82% found once. Sequenced input: peripheral blood. The sequence came from a man aged 45-60 years with active or convalescent COVID-19.

The DNA for the CDR3 is TGCGCCAGCAGCCAGCGGGGACAGGGAGGGGGCAACGAGACCCAGTACTTC. It encodes CASSQRGQGGGNETQYF. The gene calls are TRBV4-1 and TRBJ2-5; 9 bases align to TRBD1. Trimming at V came to 3 bases and at J to 5 bases, leaving 13 bases not matched to a gene. CDR1 is MGHRA, CDR2 YSYEKL, per germline. The CDR3 spans 17 residues.